Reported below is one T cell receptor beta chain. Antigen: not known. Sequencing used immunoSEQ multiplex PCR; TCRdb keeps in-frame clones, though not all of them. The repertoire includes a few hundred thousand clones, roughly 90% of them detected once, and roughly 0.93% sits in the top ten. This sample was taken from a study of cytomegalovirus exposure and HLA in healthy donors. Study observations and caveats: Reports credit the classifier with highly specific, highly sensitive diagnosis of cytomegalovirus status. Roughly 170 TCR beta chains were listed as cytomegalovirus-associated.

V lost 2 bases and J lost 8, with 24 bases in between. Per germline, CDR1 SGHTA and CDR2 FQGNSA. The CDR3 has 17 amino acids. Sequencing was carried out using PBMCs. This receptor was identified in a woman aged 18-29 years in good health and CMV-seronegative. This chain joins TRBV7-2 and TRBJ1-2, with a possible D match to TRBD1 (5 bases). In DNA, the CDR3 is TGTGCCAGCAGCTTAATGGGGTTTCGGGGGGATGGTCGGGGCTACACCTTC. Translation: CASSLMGFRGDGRGYTF.